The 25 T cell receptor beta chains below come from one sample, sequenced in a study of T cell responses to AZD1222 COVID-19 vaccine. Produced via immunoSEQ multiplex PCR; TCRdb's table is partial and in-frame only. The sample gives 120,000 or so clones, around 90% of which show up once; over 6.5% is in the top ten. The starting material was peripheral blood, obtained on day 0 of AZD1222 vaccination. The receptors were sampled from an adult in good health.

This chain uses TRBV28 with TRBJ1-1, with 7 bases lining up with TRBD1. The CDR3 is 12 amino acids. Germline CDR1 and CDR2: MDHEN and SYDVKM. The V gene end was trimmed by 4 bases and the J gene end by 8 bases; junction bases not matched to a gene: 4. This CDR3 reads CASSYPRGEAFF. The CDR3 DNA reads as TGTGCCAGCAGTTACCCCAGGGGGGAAGCTTTCTTT.

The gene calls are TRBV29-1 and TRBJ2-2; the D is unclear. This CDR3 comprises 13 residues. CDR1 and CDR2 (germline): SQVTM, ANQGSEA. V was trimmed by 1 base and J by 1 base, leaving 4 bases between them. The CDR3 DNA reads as TGCAGCGTTGAAGGGGTGAACACCGGGGAGCTGTTTTTT. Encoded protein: CSVEGVNTGELFF.

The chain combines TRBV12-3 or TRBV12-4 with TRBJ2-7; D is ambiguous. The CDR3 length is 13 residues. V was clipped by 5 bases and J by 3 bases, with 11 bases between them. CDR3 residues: CASSRVGYYEQYF. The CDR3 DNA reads TGTGCCAGCAGTAGAGTAGGGTACTACGAGCAGTACTTC.

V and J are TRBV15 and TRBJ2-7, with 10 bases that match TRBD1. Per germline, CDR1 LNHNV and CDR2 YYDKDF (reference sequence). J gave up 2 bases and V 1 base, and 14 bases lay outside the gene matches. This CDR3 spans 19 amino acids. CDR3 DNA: TGTGCCACCAGCAGAGGCAAGACAGGGGGCGGAATCCCAACCTACGAGCAGTACTTC. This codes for CATSRGKTGGGIPTYEQYF.

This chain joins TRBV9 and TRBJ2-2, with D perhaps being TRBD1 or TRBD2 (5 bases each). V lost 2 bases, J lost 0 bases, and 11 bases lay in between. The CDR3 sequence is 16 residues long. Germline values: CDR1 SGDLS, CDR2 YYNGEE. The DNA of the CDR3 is TGTGCCAGCAGCGTCGACCCGGGGCCGAACACCGGGGAGCTGTTTTTT. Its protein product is CASSVDPGPNTGELFF.

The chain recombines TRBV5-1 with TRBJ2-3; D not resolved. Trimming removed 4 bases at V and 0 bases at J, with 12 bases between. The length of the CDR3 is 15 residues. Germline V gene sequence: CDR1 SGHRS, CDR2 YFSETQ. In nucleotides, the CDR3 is TGCGCCAGCAGCCTCCTTACCTTCAGCACAGATACGCAGTATTTT. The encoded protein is CASSLLTFSTDTQYF.

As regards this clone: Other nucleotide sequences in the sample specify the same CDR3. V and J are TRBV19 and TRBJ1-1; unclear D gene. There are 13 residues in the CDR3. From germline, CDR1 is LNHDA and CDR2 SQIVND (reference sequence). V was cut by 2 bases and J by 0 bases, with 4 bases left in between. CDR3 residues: CASSITMNTEAFF. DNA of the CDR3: TGTGCCAGTAGTATAACGATGAACACTGAAGCTTTCTTT.

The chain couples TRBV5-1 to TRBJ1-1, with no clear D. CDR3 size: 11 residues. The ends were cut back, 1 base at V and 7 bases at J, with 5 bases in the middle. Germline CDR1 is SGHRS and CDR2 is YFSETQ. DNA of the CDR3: TGCGCCAGCAGCTTGCAAGGTGAAGCTTTCTTT. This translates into CASSLQGEAFF.

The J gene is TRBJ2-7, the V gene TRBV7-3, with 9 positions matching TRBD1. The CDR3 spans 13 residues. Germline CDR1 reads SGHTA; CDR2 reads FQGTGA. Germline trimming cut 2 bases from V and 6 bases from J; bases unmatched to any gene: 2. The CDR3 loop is CASSLGTGLEQYF. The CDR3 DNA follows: TGTGCCAGCAGCTTAGGGACAGGGCTCGAGCAGTACTTC.

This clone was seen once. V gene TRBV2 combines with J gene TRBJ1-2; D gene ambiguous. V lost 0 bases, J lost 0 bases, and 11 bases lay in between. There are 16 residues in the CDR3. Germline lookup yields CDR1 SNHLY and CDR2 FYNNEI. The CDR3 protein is CASSEAGTRTNYGYTF. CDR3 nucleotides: TGTGCCAGCAGTGAAGCGGGCACCCGGACTAACTATGGCTACACCTTC.

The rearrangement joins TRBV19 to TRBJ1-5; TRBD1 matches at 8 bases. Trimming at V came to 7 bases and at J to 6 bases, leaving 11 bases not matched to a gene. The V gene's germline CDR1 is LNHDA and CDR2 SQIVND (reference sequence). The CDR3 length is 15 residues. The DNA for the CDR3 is TGTGCCAGTACGGGTCGACAGGGGCGAATTCAGCCCCAGCATTTT. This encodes CASTGRQGRIQPQHF.

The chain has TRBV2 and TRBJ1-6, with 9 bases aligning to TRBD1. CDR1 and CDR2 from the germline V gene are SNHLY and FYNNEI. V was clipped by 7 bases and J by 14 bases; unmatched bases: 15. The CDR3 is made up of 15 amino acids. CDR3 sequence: CASTNSGTGTLSLHF. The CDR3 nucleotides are TGTGCCAGCACTAACTCCGGGACAGGGACGTTATCCCTCCACTTT. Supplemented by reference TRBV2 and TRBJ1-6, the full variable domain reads EPEVTQTPSHQVTQMGQEVILRCVPISNHLYFYWYRQILGQKVEFLVSFYNNEISEKSEIFDDQFSVERPDGSNFTLKIRSTKLEDSAMYFCASTNSGTGTLSLHFGNGTRLTVT.

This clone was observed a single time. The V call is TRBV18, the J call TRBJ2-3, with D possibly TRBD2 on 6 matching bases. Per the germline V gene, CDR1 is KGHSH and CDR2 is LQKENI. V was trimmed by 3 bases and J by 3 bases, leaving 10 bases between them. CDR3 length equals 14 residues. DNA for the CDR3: TGTGCCAGCTCACCCCCTGCGGGGACAGATACGCAGTATTTT. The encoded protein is CASSPPAGTDTQYF.

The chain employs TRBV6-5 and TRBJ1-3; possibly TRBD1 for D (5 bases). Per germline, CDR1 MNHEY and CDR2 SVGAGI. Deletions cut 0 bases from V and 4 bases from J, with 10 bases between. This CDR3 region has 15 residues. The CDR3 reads CASSYSGVRGNTIYF. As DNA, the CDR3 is TGTGCCAGCAGTTACTCAGGGGTGAGGGGAAACACCATATATTTT.

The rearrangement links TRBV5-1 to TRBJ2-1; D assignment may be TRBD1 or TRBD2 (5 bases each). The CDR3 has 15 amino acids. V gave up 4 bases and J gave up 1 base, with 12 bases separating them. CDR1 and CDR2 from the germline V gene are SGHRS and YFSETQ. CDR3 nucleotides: TGCGCCAGCAGCCCAGGGACGGGGTCCTACAATGAGCAGTTCTTC. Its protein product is CASSPGTGSYNEQFF.

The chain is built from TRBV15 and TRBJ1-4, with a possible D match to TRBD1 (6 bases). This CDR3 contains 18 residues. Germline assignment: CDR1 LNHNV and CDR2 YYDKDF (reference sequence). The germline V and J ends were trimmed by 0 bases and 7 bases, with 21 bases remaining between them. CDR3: CATSRDFGNFGGSEKLFF. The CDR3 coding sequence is TGTGCCACCAGCAGAGATTTCGGGAATTTTGGGGGCAGTGAAAAACTGTTTTTT. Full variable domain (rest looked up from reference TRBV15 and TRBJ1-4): DAMVIQNPRYQVTQFGKPVTLSCSQTLNHNVMYWYQQKSSQAPKLLFHYYDKDFNNEADTPDNFQSRRPNTSFCFLDIRSPGLGDTAMYLCATSRDFGNFGGSEKLFFGSGTQLSVL.

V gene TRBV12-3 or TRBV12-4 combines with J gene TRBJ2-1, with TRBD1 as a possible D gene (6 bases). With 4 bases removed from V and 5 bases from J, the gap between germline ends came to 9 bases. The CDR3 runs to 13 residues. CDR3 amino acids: CASSWGHDNEQFF. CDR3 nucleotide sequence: TGTGCCAGCAGTTGGGGGCACGACAATGAGCAGTTCTTC.

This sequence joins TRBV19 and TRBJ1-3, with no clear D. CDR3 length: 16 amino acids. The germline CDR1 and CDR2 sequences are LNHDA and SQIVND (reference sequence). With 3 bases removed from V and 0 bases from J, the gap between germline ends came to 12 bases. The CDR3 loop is CASSIEGSPSGNTIYF. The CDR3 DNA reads TGTGCCAGTAGTATTGAGGGATCTCCCTCTGGAAACACCATATATTTT.

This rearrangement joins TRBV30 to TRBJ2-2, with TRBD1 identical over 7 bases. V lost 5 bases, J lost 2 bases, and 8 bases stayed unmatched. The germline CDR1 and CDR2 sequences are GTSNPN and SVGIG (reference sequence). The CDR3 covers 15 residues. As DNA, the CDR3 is TGTGCCTGGGGGGGACAGTTGGGAAACACCGGGGAGCTGTTTTTT. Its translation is CAWGGQLGNTGELFF.

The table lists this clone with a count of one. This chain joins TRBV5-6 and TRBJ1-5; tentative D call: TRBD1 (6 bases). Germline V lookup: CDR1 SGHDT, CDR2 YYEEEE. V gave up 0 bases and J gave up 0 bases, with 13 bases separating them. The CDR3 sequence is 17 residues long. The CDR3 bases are TGTGCCAGCAGCTTGGGGCCGGAGGGGGTTAGCAATCAGCCCCAGCATTTT. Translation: CASSLGPEGVSNQPQHF.

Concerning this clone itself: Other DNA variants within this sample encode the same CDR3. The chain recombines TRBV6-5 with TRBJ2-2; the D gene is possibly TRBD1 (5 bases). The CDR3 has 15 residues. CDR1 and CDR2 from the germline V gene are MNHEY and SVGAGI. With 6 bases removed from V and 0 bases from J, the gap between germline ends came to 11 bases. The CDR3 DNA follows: TGTGCCAGCAGGCGGACACCCGCGAACACCGGGGAGCTGTTTTTT. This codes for CASRRTPANTGELFF.

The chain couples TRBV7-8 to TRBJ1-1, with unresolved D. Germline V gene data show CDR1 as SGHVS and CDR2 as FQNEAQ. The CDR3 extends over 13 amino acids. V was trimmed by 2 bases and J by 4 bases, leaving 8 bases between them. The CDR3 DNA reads TGTGCCAGCAGCTTACTCCCTGGCACTGAAGCTTTCTTT. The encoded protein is CASSLLPGTEAFF.

For the CDR3, the DNA is TGCAGCGCCACAGGGGGCTCGGTTAACTATGGCTACACCTTC. Amino acids: CSATGGSVNYGYTF. This sequence joins TRBV29-1 and TRBJ1-2; 9 positions match TRBD1. The CDR3 is made up of 14 amino acids. Per the germline V gene, CDR1 is SQVTM and CDR2 is ANQGSEA. Unmatched junction bases numbered 7, after V lost 7 bases and J lost 1 base.

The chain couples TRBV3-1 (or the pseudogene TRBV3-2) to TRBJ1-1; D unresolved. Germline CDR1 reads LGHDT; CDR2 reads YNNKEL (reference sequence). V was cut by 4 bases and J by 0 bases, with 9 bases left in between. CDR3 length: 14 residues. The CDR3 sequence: CASSPDAVNTEAFF. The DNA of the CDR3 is TGTGCCAGCAGCCCCGACGCAGTGAACACTGAAGCTTTCTTT.

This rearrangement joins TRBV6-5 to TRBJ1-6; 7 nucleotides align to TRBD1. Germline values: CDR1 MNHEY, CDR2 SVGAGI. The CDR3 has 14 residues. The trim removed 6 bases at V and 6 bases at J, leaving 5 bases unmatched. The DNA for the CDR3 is TGTGCCAGCAGCGCGGGACAGCCTAATTCACCCCTCCACTTT. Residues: CASSAGQPNSPLHF.